This TCR beta chain was profiled in a study of molecular identifiers for immune sequencing clone quantification. Study-wide results and caveats: Detecting spiked Jurkat TCR RNA from one cell among around 930,000 naive cells was reportedly possible.

This clonotype has a count of ten or more. Its antigen is as yet unknown. Bulk TCR library preparation followed previously described methods with listed TCR primers. One entry per CDR3 protein results from TCRdb running MiXCR on the PCR reads. The table shows about 630,000 distinct CDR3 sequences, with around 25% occurring only once. The CDR3 length is 12 residues. The junction had 0 bases not matched to a gene; V was cut back by 5 bases and J by 4 bases. Investigators produced naive CD8 libraries from about 21,000 to 970,000 sorted cells, drawing on 10%, 30% or 50% RNA. The chain joins TRBV12-3 or TRBV12-4 to TRBJ1-2; TRBD1 matches at 8 bases. The source of this sequence is a human donor in good health. Some libraries in this study had Jurkat cell RNA spiked in. The sample was naive CD8+ T cells from blood, with Jurkat cell RNA spiked in. Subset here: FACS-sorted CD8+CD4-CCR7+CD45RA+ naive T cells. The chain's CDR3 is CASSQGAYGYTF. DNA for the CDR3: TGTGCCAGCAGTCAGGGGGCCTATGGCTACACCTTC.